This T cell receptor beta chain was sequenced in a study of T cell responses to AZD1222 COVID-19 vaccine. Study-level results: With dominance at 160-218 and 743-854, vaccine-associated CD4 TCRs spanned spike. Clonal diversity may have been underestimated in mostly white British donors. Just six people given AZD1222 tested seropositive at baseline.

To note about this clone: Its target is unknown.

Pooling of second doses given at about 4 or about 12 weeks was done. This CDR3 is 15 amino acids long. V dropped 3 bases and J dropped 4; count of bases not matched to a gene: 6. Germline V gene lookup returns CDR1 LGHDT and CDR2 YNNKEL (reference sequence). Clones were read by immunoSEQ multiplex PCR, and TCRdb kept only the in-frame ones, dropping some. The sample has tens of thousands of clones; roughly 90% are singletons. J is TRBJ2-1 and V is TRBV3-1 (or the pseudogene TRBV3-2); 7 nucleotides line up with TRBD2. This sample comprised peripheral blood, obtained 28 days after the second AZD1222 dose. This TCR was recovered from an adult who received the AZD1222 COVID-19 vaccine. The CDR3 here is CASSQGGATYNEQFF. The CDR3 DNA sequence: TGTGCCAGCAGCCAGGGAGGGGCTACATACAATGAGCAGTTCTTC.